The present T cell receptor beta chain was sequenced within a study of blood T cell repertoires in COVID-19. Study-wide background: Some COVID-19 samples were acute and others convalescent; all came from the United States, Italy and Spain. T cells, B-cell-depleted T cells, or PBMCs supplied cDNA or gDNA.

This table comes from immunoSEQ multiplex PCR, and its TCRdb copy is limited to in-frame clones, with some not included. Among about 73,000 clones listed, around 80% were seen once. This receptor was identified in an older man with active or convalescent COVID-19. The sequenced material came from peripheral blood.

CDR3 in amino acids: CASSPRELYNSPLHF. CDR3 coding DNA: TGCGCCAGCAGCCCCCGGGAGCTCTATAATTCACCCCTCCACTTT. The gene calls are TRBV4-1 and TRBJ1-6; D uncertain. The CDR3 runs to 15 residues. Per germline, CDR1 MGHRA and CDR2 YSYEKL. The ends were cut back, 4 bases at V and 3 bases at J, with 10 bases in the middle.